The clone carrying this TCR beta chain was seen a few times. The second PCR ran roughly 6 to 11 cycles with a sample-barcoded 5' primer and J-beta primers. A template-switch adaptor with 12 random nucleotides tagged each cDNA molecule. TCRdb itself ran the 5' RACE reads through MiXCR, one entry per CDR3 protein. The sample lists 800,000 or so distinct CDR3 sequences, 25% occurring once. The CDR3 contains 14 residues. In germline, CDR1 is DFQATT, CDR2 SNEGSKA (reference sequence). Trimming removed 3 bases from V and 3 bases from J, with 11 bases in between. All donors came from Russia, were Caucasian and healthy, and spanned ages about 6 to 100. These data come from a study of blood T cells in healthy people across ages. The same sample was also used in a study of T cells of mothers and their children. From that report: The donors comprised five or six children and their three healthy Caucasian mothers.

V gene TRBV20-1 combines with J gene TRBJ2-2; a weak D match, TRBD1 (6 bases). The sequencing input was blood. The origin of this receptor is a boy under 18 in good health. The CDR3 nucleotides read TGCAGTGCTAGGGGGCGGACAGACACCGGGGAGCTGTTTTTT. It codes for CSARGRTDTGELFF.